This T cell receptor beta chain comes out of a study of glioma-infiltrating T cells after dendritic cell vaccination. Time point of the sample: after dendritic cell vaccination, including at tumor progression/relapse. The V gene's germline CDR1 is SGHTA and CDR2 FQGNSA. There are 14 residues in the CDR3. The ends were cut back, 1 base at V and 0 bases at J, with 6 bases in the middle. Method: immunoSEQ multiplex PCR; TCRdb's copy keeps in-frame clones and lacks some. The table has 55,000 to 75,000 clones, around 85% seen once. The chain is built from TRBV7-2 and TRBJ1-2; D is uncertain. This clonotype was sampled from a human donor with glioblastoma. The input for sequencing was blood, taken after dendritic cell vaccination. The CDR3 DNA is TGTGCCAGCAGCTTAGATGCTACTAACTATGGCTACACCTTC. This sequence encodes CASSLDATNYGYTF.